This TCR beta chain stems from a study of CD8+ T cells in alopecia areata. The overall study: The study gave treated patients oral tofacitinib at 5 to 10 mg twice daily. The tofacitinib course ran for 6 to 18 months and was followed by 6 months off drug. Study-level points and caveats: Higher clonality and more expanded CD8+ clones appeared in lesional than normal scalp.

Treatment: oral pan-JAK inhibitor, 5-10 mg twice daily. Alopecia areata patients provided lesional scalp punch biopsies and peripheral blood, both collected for the study. Per germline, CDR1 SQVTM and CDR2 ANQGSEA. Deletions cut 1 base from V and 6 bases from J, with 15 bases between. This CDR3 has 14 residues. As the sequencing template, cDNA was produced by extracting RNA and reverse transcribing it. Libraries were prepared by immunoSEQ multiplex PCR; TCRdb keeps only in-frame clonotypes and omits some of them. The data show some 160,000 clones, with about three fifths seen just once and around 0.91% held by the top ten. Of note for this clone: Antigen specificity is unknown.

The clonotype comes from a human donor with alopecia areata. The chain joins TRBV29-1 to TRBJ1-1; possibly TRBD1 for D (6 bases). The sample was CD4+ T cells sorted from blood, taken at week 4, from a patient treated with tofacitinib. The CDR3 DNA is TGCAGCGTTGAAGGGGTTTTTGAGGGGGCTGAAGCTTTCTTT. It encodes CSVEGVFEGAEAFF. Complete variable domain (other parts from reference TRBV29-1 and TRBJ1-1): SAVISQKPSRDICQRGTSLTIQCQVDSQVTMMFWYRQQPGQSLTLIATANQGSEATYESGFVIDKFPISRPNLTFSTLTVSNMSPEDSSIYLCSVEGVFEGAEAFFGQGTRLTVV.